This is a list of T cell receptor beta chains from one sample in a study of T cell repertoires in ileal Crohn's disease. Data came from immunoSEQ multiplex PCR; TCRdb stores just in-frame clones and leaves some out. The sample includes under 3,500 clones, 90% of them seen just once. Sequenced input: CD4+ T cells sorted from the ileum. These receptors were collected from an adult with Crohn's disease. The conserved cysteine and the conserved F or W are not part of the CDR3 here. Each record gives: V gene, clone size, CDR3 protein. Clone size, where shown, is once, few, many, or a class for clones that have expanded.

TRBV6-5	-	ASSFHGSWETQY
TRBV20-1	-	SAPRTGKAF
TRBV7-2	-	ASSLLPTGELF
TRBV30	once	AWSRGGSNYGYT
TRBV7-2	-	ASSLWRNSYNEQF
TRBV7-9	once	ASSTGGRNSPLH
TRBV7-2	-	ASSLALWREDSTDTQY
TRBV10-3	-	AISESGGRGYEQY
TRBV2	-	ASSKDRNNEQF
TRBV30	-	AWSVLAGYYGYT
TRBV28	-	ASSSRDLGSGANVLT
TRBV15	-	ATSTGLRTQY
TRBV5-1	-	ASSLVQGRTEAF
TRBV29-1	once	SVGATAYEQY
TRBV29-1	few	SVGGTGTDTQY
TRBV7-8	-	ASSGWDRGSNQPQH
TRBV28	-	ASSARWGGRSPLH
TRBV30	-	ATPRDRETQY
TRBV7-9	-	ASSSYYEQY
TRBV7-2	-	ASSLGAGGYTEAF
TRBV5-1	-	ASSLVFAPSYNEQF
TRBV28	once	ASSPNRGSGNTIY
TRBV6-5	-	ASSYDPNRGEQY
TRBV9	-	ASSVTTGKSDTQY
TRBV11-3	-	ASTKGGVDGELF
TRBV11-2	-	ASSPSRQATFVEQY
TRBV6-5	-	ASRQGSYYGYT
TRBV28	-	ASSYTTETQY
TRBV10-3	-	AISSLMRGYNEQF
TRBV28	-	ASKDRGREAF
TRBV2	-	ASSEVGADQPQH
TRBV7-2	-	ASSSEATAEQY
TRBV27	-	ASRKRVEGLTYEQY
TRBV7-3	-	ASSSTRNNEQF
TRBV19	-	ASSYASTEAF
TRBV30	-	AWSVASGMETQY
TRBV4-1	-	ASRRQGENEKLF
TRBV9	-	ASSPREETQY
TRBV5-1	-	ASSLGRVETQY
TRBV21-1	once	ASSNISGRELQANVLT
TRBV19	-	ASSARDRALQGYT
TRBV4-2	-	ASSQEAGVPNEQY
TRBV7-2	-	ASRDRGNSYEQY
TRBV18	-	AGSQENRGRGRAYEQY
TRBV29-1	once	SATPGTRLETQY
TRBV4-3	once	ASSPRSLGQETQY
TRBV11-2	-	ASSYAGLGGETQY
TRBV28	-	ASSLVNSGYT
TRBV7-3	-	ASSPGGGSNYGYT
TRBV2	-	ASSDHSPGGADTQY
TRBV19	-	ASSTVGQGVNYGYT
TRBV5-1	-	ASSLSGGAQNIQY
TRBV7-3	-	ASSLNREGSDTQY
TRBV28	few	ASSLHGGGRDTQY